This is a list of T cell receptor beta chains from one sample in a study of beta chain features in type 1 diabetes. Profiled with immunoSEQ multiplex PCR; TCRdb holds only in-frame clones, not every one. The sample lists a few hundred thousand clones, 25% to 35% seen once, with about 3.9% in the top ten. The specimen was central memory CD4+ T cells from blood. The origin of the receptors is a man aged 30-40 years in good health. Both conserved end residues are part of each CDR3. The order of the fields is D gene, V gene, J gene, clone size, CDR3 protein, CDR3 DNA. D genes are given only for firm matches. Clone size is given for some rows only: seen once, a few or many times, or a class if the clone is expanded.

D: -; V: TRBV2; J: TRBJ2-1; size: -; CDR3: CASLRTNNEQFF; DNA: TGTGCCAGCTTGAGGACGAACAATGAGCAGTTCTTC
D: -; V: TRBV7-2; J: TRBJ2-7; size: few; CDR3: CASSSGNSFYEQYF; DNA: TGTGCCAGCAGCTCTGGGAACAGCTTCTACGAGCAGTACTTC
D: -; V: TRBV19; J: TRBJ2-1; size: -; CDR3: CASKGARAEGYGEQFF; DNA: TGTGCCAGTAAGGGGGCTAGAGCGGAGGGTTATGGCGAGCAGTTCTTC
D: -; V: TRBV30; J: TRBJ1-5; size: many; CDR3: CAWSKLAGMRDQPQHF; DNA: TGTGCCTGGAGCAAATTGGCAGGGATGAGAGATCAGCCCCAGCATTTT
D: -; V: TRBV27; J: TRBJ2-3; size: few; CDR3: CASSPRGPGTDTQYF; DNA: TGTGCCAGCAGTCCCCGGGGACCCGGGACAGATACGCAGTATTTT
D: -; V: TRBV5-4; J: TRBJ1-1; size: few; CDR3: CASSSGRAMNTEAFF; DNA: TGTGCCAGCAGCTCAGGAAGGGCCATGAACACTGAAGCTTTCTTT
D: TRBD1; V: TRBV7-2; J: TRBJ2-6; size: many; CDR3: CASSLDGTGLSGANVLTF; DNA: TGTGCCAGCAGCTTAGATGGGACAGGGCTCTCTGGGGCCAACGTCCTGACTTTC
D: -; V: TRBV6-1; J: TRBJ1-4; size: -; CDR3: CASSEEVNRQYSATNEKLFF; DNA: TGTGCCAGCAGTGAAGAAGTGAACAGGCAATACTCTGCAACTAATGAAAAACTGTTTTTT
D: -; V: TRBV4-2; J: TRBJ2-1; size: few; CDR3: CASSHYFGLDNNEQFF; DNA: TGTGCCAGCAGCCACTACTTCGGGCTAGACAACAATGAGCAGTTCTTC
D: TRBD1; V: TRBV7-9; J: TRBJ2-5; size: few; CDR3: CASSPTGAPNLQETQYF; DNA: TGTGCCAGCAGCCCAACAGGGGCCCCAAACCTCCAAGAGACCCAGTACTTC
D: -; V: TRBV7-2; J: TRBJ1-2; size: few; CDR3: CASSPGQGSWGYTF; DNA: TGTGCCAGCAGCCCCGGGCAGGGAAGTTGGGGCTACACCTTC
D: -; V: TRBV18; J: TRBJ1-4; size: -; CDR3: CASSPPTGWGEKLFF; DNA: TGTGCCAGCTCACCACCGACAGGCTGGGGTGAAAAACTGTTTTTT
D: -; V: TRBV5-6; J: TRBJ2-1; size: many; CDR3: CASSLAGFSGNEQFF; DNA: TGTGCCAGCAGCTTGGCCGGGTTCTCCGGAAATGAGCAGTTCTTC
D: -; V: TRBV6-1; J: TRBJ2-4; size: -; CDR3: CASRARDGLGNIQYF; DNA: TGTGCCAGCAGGGCAAGGGACGGTCTGGGAAACATTCAGTACTTC
D: -; V: TRBV10-3; J: TRBJ2-5; size: -; CDR3: CAISESRGETRREETQYF; DNA: TGTGCCATCAGTGAGTCGCGTGGGGAGACTAGGCGGGAAGAGACCCAGTACTTC
D: -; V: TRBV5-1; J: TRBJ1-6; size: few; CDR3: CASRAVNSPLHF; DNA: TGCGCCAGCAGGGCGGTAAATTCACCCCTCCACTTT
D: TRBD2; V: TRBV10-3; J: TRBJ2-3; size: few; CDR3: CAISDPAGSTDTQYF; DNA: TGTGCCATCAGTGACCCAGCGGGATCCACAGATACGCAGTATTTT
D: -; V: TRBV9; J: TRBJ2-3; size: -; CDR3: CASSVGYTDTQYF; DNA: TGTGCCAGCAGCGTGGGTTACACAGATACGCAGTATTTT
D: TRBD1; V: TRBV29-1; J: TRBJ2-3; size: -; CDR3: CSVASQGATDTQYF; DNA: TGCAGCGTAGCCTCTCAGGGGGCCACAGATACGCAGTATTTT
D: -; V: TRBV29-1; J: TRBJ2-5; size: few; CDR3: CSVIGGSKETQYF; DNA: TGCAGCGTCATAGGAGGGAGTAAAGAGACCCAGTACTTC
D: TRBD1; V: TRBV30; J: TRBJ2-7; size: few; CDR3: CAWGDSYEQYF; DNA: TGTGCCTGGGGGGACAGCTACGAGCAGTACTTC
D: -; V: TRBV7-2; J: TRBJ1-5; size: few; CDR3: CASSPDRSQPQHF; DNA: TGTGCCAGCAGCCCAGACAGAAGTCAGCCCCAGCATTTT
D: TRBD1; V: TRBV4-3; J: TRBJ1-1; size: -; CDR3: CASSPGDRENTEAFF; DNA: TGCGCCAGCAGCCCGGGGGACAGGGAGAACACTGAAGCTTTCTTT
D: -; V: TRBV15; J: TRBJ2-3; size: few; CDR3: CATSRDITDTQYF; DNA: TGTGCCACCAGCAGAGATATCACGGATACGCAGTATTTT
D: -; V: TRBV7-2; J: TRBJ2-5; size: few; CDR3: CASSLVGTFQETQYF; DNA: TGTGCCAGCAGCTTAGTCGGGACTTTTCAAGAGACCCAGTACTTC
D: -; V: TRBV2; J: TRBJ2-5; size: -; CDR3: CASSERAVQVTQYF; DNA: TGTGCCAGCAGTGAACGGGCAGTCCAAGTGACCCAGTACTTC
D: TRBD1; V: TRBV5-4; J: TRBJ2-7; size: -; CDR3: CASSRDREYEQYF; DNA: TGTGCCAGCAGCCGGGACAGGGAATACGAGCAGTACTTC
D: -; V: TRBV10-2; J: TRBJ2-5; size: -; CDR3: CASSEDSGPQETQYF; DNA: TGCGCCAGCAGTGAAGACAGCGGTCCTCAAGAGACCCAGTACTTC
D: TRBD1; V: TRBV4-2; J: TRBJ2-3; size: -; CDR3: CASSGTGLGADTQYF; DNA: TGTGCCAGCAGCGGGACAGGGCTGGGGGCAGATACGCAGTATTTT
D: -; V: TRBV4-1; J: TRBJ2-1; size: -; CDR3: CASSQGQGIHNEQFF; DNA: TGCGCCAGCAGCCAAGGCCAGGGTATCCACAATGAGCAGTTCTTC
D: TRBD2; V: TRBV4-2; J: TRBJ2-1; size: -; CDR3: CASSQDEGVAGGNEQFF; DNA: TGTGCCAGCAGCCAAGATGAAGGAGTAGCGGGAGGCAATGAGCAGTTCTTC
D: TRBD1; V: TRBV29-1; J: TRBJ1-1; size: -; CDR3: CSVRQGLNTEAFF; DNA: TGCAGCGTTAGACAGGGACTGAACACTGAAGCTTTCTTT
D: TRBD1; V: TRBV30; J: TRBJ1-2; size: few; CDR3: CAWRMTGTGGYTF; DNA: TGTGCCTGGAGGATGACAGGGACTGGAGGCTACACCTTC
D: -; V: TRBV11-2; J: TRBJ2-5; size: few; CDR3: CASSGQETQYF; DNA: TGTGCCAGCAGCGGGCAAGAGACCCAGTACTTC
D: TRBD1; V: TRBV5-4; J: TRBJ2-3; size: -; CDR3: CASSPPGQGTDTQYF; DNA: TGTGCCAGCAGCCCCCCGGGACAGGGTACAGATACGCAGTATTTT
D: -; V: TRBV10-2; J: TRBJ2-7; size: -; CDR3: CATMRDLGSYEQYF; DNA: TGCGCCACGATGAGGGATCTGGGCTCCTACGAGCAGTACTTC
D: -; V: TRBV29-1; J: TRBJ2-1; size: -; CDR3: CSSSSADLNEQFF; DNA: TGCAGCTCTTCCTCAGCGGACCTTAATGAGCAGTTCTTC
D: -; V: TRBV27; J: TRBJ1-5; size: -; CDR3: CASRLRGVPDNQPQHF; DNA: TGTGCCAGCAGGCTAAGGGGGGTTCCCGACAATCAGCCCCAGCATTTT
D: -; V: TRBV30; J: TRBJ2-7; size: -; CDR3: CAWSVSSYEQYF; DNA: TGTGCCTGGAGTGTGAGCTCCTACGAGCAGTACTTC
D: -; V: TRBV7-2; J: TRBJ2-3; size: -; CDR3: CASSFYSGTDTQYF; DNA: TGTGCCAGCAGCTTCTATTCAGGGACAGATACGCAGTATTTT
D: TRBD2; V: TRBV5-1; J: TRBJ2-7; size: -; CDR3: CASSLDPGLAGSYEQYF; DNA: TGCGCCAGCAGCCTAGACCCCGGACTAGCGGGATCCTACGAGCAGTACTTC
D: TRBD1; V: TRBV6-1; J: TRBJ2-3; size: many; CDR3: CASRRQGGTDTQYF; DNA: TGTGCCAGCAGGAGACAGGGGGGCACAGATACGCAGTATTTT
D: TRBD1; V: TRBV5-6; J: TRBJ2-1; size: -; CDR3: CASTPGQGVWNEQFF; DNA: TGTGCCAGCACCCCCGGACAGGGTGTTTGGAATGAGCAGTTCTTC
D: TRBD2; V: TRBV7-2; J: TRBJ2-3; size: -; CDR3: CASSLMVRASGVADTQYF; DNA: TGTGCCAGCAGCTTAATGGTTCGGGCTAGCGGGGTGGCAGATACGCAGTATTTT
D: -; V: TRBV7-2; J: TRBJ2-5; size: many; CDR3: CASSLSQVEETQYF; DNA: TGTGCCAGCAGCTTATCCCAGGTGGAAGAGACCCAGTACTTC
D: TRBD2; V: TRBV7-8; J: TRBJ2-7; size: -; CDR3: CASSSLGTSGEQYF; DNA: TGTGCCAGCAGCTCCCTTGGGACTAGCGGCGAGCAGTACTTC
D: -; V: TRBV29-1; J: TRBJ1-2; size: few; CDR3: CSVDAGGGYTF; DNA: TGCAGCGTTGATGCGGGGGGAGGCTACACCTTC
D: -; V: TRBV30; J: TRBJ1-5; size: few; CDR3: CAWSVEREPQHF; DNA: TGTGCCTGGAGTGTTGAAAGGGAGCCCCAGCATTTT
D: -; V: TRBV7-8; J: TRBJ2-5; size: -; CDR3: CASSLVGGTQYF; DNA: TGTGCCAGCAGCTTAGTTGGAGGGACCCAGTACTTC
D: -; V: TRBV29-1; J: TRBJ1-5; size: few; CDR3: CSVEVAGGQPQHF; DNA: TGCAGCGTTGAAGTCGCCGGGGGCCAGCCCCAGCATTTT
D: -; V: TRBV29-1; J: TRBJ2-5; size: -; CDR3: CSVEREGETQYF; DNA: TGCAGCGTCGAAAGGGAAGGGGAGACCCAGTACTTC
D: -; V: TRBV11-2; J: TRBJ2-2; size: -; CDR3: CASSLDLFLSGELFF; DNA: TGTGCCAGCAGCTTAGATCTTTTTTTGTCGGGGGAGCTGTTTTTT
D: TRBD2; V: TRBV11-2; J: TRBJ2-1; size: -; CDR3: CASSSPRLAGRDEQFF; DNA: TGTGCCAGCAGTTCACCTCGACTAGCGGGAAGGGATGAGCAGTTCTTC
D: -; V: TRBV7-9; J: TRBJ1-2; size: many; CDR3: CASSYTSYAYGYTF; DNA: TGTGCCAGCAGCTATACAAGTTACGCCTATGGCTACACCTTC